Presented here are 9 T cell receptor beta chains from one specimen sequenced in a study of Ad26.COV2.S vaccination and SARS-CoV-2 variants. This sample's treatment: roughly 19 received Ad26.COV2.S at low or high dose, single or two shots; 5 received placebo; per-sample allocation not given. Sampling was done on day 63 after the first vaccine or placebo injection. Repertoires were generated with immunoSEQ multiplex PCR, while TCRdb's copy carries only in-frame clones and drops some. The sample holds 450,000 to 550,000 clones, about 91% seen once. Sample: peripheral blood, taken in a trial of Ad26.COV2.S vaccine versus placebo. The receptors come from a person between 18 and 60 years old who received the Ad26.COV2.S COVID-19 vaccine or a placebo.

V and J are TRBV4-1 and TRBJ1-5; D unresolved. Trimming shortened V by 4 bases and J by 0 bases, and 10 bases separated the two germline ends. This CDR3 has 15 residues. CDR1 is MGHRA, CDR2 YSYEKL, per germline. CDR3: CASSLRHLSNQPQHF. The CDR3 coding sequence is TGCGCCAGCAGCCTACGACACCTTAGCAATCAGCCCCAGCATTTT.

The rearrangement uses TRBV5-1 and TRBJ2-2, with TRBD1 matching 8 bases. V shed 2 bases and J 6 bases; nucleotides not matched to a gene: 0. The germline V gene has CDR1 SGHRS and CDR2 YFSETQ. This CDR3 spans 13 amino acids. DNA of the CDR3: TGCGCCAGCAGCTTACAGGGGGCCGGGGAGCTGTTTTTT. Translated, it gives CASSLQGAGELFF. The variable domain in full, with the rest retrieved from reference TRBV5-1 and TRBJ2-2, is KAGVTQTPRYLIKTRGQQVTLSCSPISGHRSVSWYQQTPGQGLQFLFEYFSETQRNKGNFPGRFSGRQFSNSRSEMNVSTLELGDSALYLCASSLQGAGELFFGEGSRLTVL.

This chain joins TRBV7-3 and TRBJ1-1; D gene uncertain. The germline V and J ends were trimmed by 4 bases and 1 base, with 13 bases remaining between them. Per the germline V gene, CDR1 is SGHTA and CDR2 is FQGTGA. The CDR3 contains 15 residues. The CDR3 bases are TGTGCCAGCAGCTCCGGCGGGCGGGGGAACACTGAAGCTTTCTTT. This translates into CASSSGGRGNTEAFF.

This chain connects TRBV18 to TRBJ1-2; tentative D call: TRBD1 (5 bases). Trimming cost V 3 bases and J 8 bases, with 16 bases left between them. This CDR3 spans 14 amino acids. Germline assignment: CDR1 KGHSH and CDR2 LQKENI. The CDR3 loop reads CASSPMGTVRGYTF. DNA for the CDR3: TGTGCCAGCTCACCTATGGGGACTGTTCGAGGCTACACCTTC.

This clone has more than one count but fewer than ten. The V gene is TRBV4-1, the J gene TRBJ1-6; D remains unclear. V was pared by 0 bases and J by 10 bases, with 10 bases between. CDR1 and CDR2 (germline): MGHRA, YSYEKL. This CDR3 spans 14 amino acids. The CDR3 region is CASSQEGFGSPLHF. CDR3 DNA: TGCGCCAGCAGCCAAGAGGGGTTTGGATCACCCCTCCACTTT.

The V gene is TRBV21-1, the J gene TRBJ2-7; the DNA was not used to check the table's D call, TRBD1. TRBV21-1 is an annotated pseudogene. The CDR3 is made up of 17 amino acids. The CDR3 here is CASSKGKDRDGSYEQYV. The CDR3 coding sequence is TGTGCCAGCAGCAAAGGGAAGGACAGGGATGGGAGCTACGAGCAGTACGTC.

This clone was seen only once. The chain links TRBV7-2 to TRBJ2-2, with a possible D match to TRBD2 (5 bases). Trimming took 3 bases from V and 5 from J, leaving 13 bases between them. Germline CDR1 is SGHTA and CDR2 is FQGNSA. The CDR3 consists of 15 residues. The CDR3 is CASSLNTPGTGELFF. The CDR3 DNA reads TGTGCCAGCAGCTTGAACACCCCGGGAACCGGGGAGCTGTTTTTT. The variable domain in full, with the rest retrieved from reference TRBV7-2 and TRBJ2-2, is GAGVSQSPSNKVTEKGKDVELRCDPISGHTALYWYRQSLGQGLEFLIYFQGNSAPDKSGLPSDRFSAERTGGSVSTLTIQRTQQEDSAVYLCASSLNTPGTGELFFGEGSRLTVL.

J is TRBJ1-5 and V is TRBV27; 8 positions agree with TRBD1. Germline V lookup: CDR1 MNHEY, CDR2 SMNVEV (reference sequence). With 5 bases clipped from V and 5 bases from J, the junction kept 8 bases outside the gene matches. This CDR3 spans 15 amino acids. The CDR3 DNA reads as TGTGCCAGCAGTCCCGGACAGGGTTGGCATCAGCCCCAGCATTTT. As protein: CASSPGQGWHQPQHF.

V and J are TRBV18 and TRBJ2-7; D may be TRBD2 (6 bases). Trimming shortened V by 3 bases and J by 3 bases, and 9 bases separated the two germline ends. The germline V gene encodes CDR1 KGHSH and CDR2 LQKENI. The CDR3 sequence is 13 residues long. The CDR3 nucleotides read TGTGCCAGCTCACCGGCTAGCGACTACGAGCAGTACGTC. Residues: CASSPASDYEQYV.